This TCR beta chain derives from a study of blood T cell repertoires in COVID-19. In the study overall: Collection of acute and convalescent COVID-19 samples took place in the United States, Italy and Spain. T cells, B-cell-depleted T cells, or PBMCs provided the cDNA or gDNA that served as material.

Losses at the gene ends were 6 bases for V and 5 bases for J; bases not matched to a gene: 4. Germline V gene sequence: CDR1 SGHTS, CDR2 YDEGEE. The CDR3 has 13 amino acids. As originally analysed: Amplification of reference gene primers was used by the study to estimate nucleated cell counts. The data were produced by immunoSEQ multiplex PCR, yet TCRdb's version contains in-frame clones alone and is incomplete. V and J calls and clone size are those listed in that table; D and trimming were worked out from the DNA. There are under 100,000 clones in the sample; around 81% occur only once, and roughly 2.1% lies in the top ten.

This clonotype was obtained from a woman aged 70-85 years with acute or convalescent COVID-19. The V call is TRBV5-8, the J call TRBJ1-1; TRBD1 agrees at 10 bases. The sample was peripheral blood. CDR3 sequence reads: CASIGGQGTEAFF. DNA for the CDR3: TGTGCCAGCATCGGGGGACAGGGGACTGAAGCTTTCTTT.